Shown below are 7 T cell receptor beta chains from a single sample sequenced in a study of T cells in Graves' hyperthyroidism and ophthalmopathy (dated by TCRdb to the late 2010s). The library was prepared using multiplex PCR. Sequencing instrument: Illumina HiSeq 2000. Amplification of TCR beta CDR3 regions was carried out from RNA transcripts. The first round of RT-PCR for the TCR CDR3 was performed with the HTBI primer set and the Qiagen OneStep RT-PCR kit. TCRdb applied fastp at Q25 and MiXCR to the public reads, then kept only in-frame beta chains. CDR3 protein duplicates are merged, each entry listing the most common genes and DNA. In all, the sample holds about 600,000 distinct CDR3 sequences, and 15% to 20% of those were seen once. Together, the top ten hold approximately 3.5% of the sample. Sequenced sample: blood. All receptors derive from a middle-aged woman with Graves' ophthalmopathy.

This clonotype appeared many times. The chain is built from TRBV11-2 and TRBJ2-7, with 10 nucleotides matching TRBD1. CDR3 length equals 15 residues. Trimming cost V 4 bases and J 3 bases; bases outside gene matches: 6. The germline gives CDR1 SGHAT, CDR2 FQNNGV. CDR3 sequence reads: CASSSTGTGDYEQYF. The CDR3 DNA follows: TGTGCCAGCAGCTCTACAGGGACAGGGGACTACGAGCAGTACTTC. Full variable domain (outside the CDR3, taken from reference TRBV11-2 and TRBJ2-7): EAGVAQSPRYKIIEKRQSVAFWCNPISGHATLYWYQQILGQGPKLLIQFQNNGVVDDSQLPKDRFSAERLKGVDSTLKIQPAKLEDSAVYLCASSSTGTGDYEQYFGPGTRLTVT.

This clonotype was seen a few times. The J gene is TRBJ1-2, the V gene TRBV12-3 or TRBV12-4; D is uncertain. CDR3 size: 11 residues. Trimming took 1 base from V and 13 from J, leaving 10 bases between them. Here the CDR3 DNA reads TGTGCCAGCAGTTTAGGGGTGGGTAGCACCTTC. This encodes CASSLGVGSTF.

This clonotype was observed a few times. This chain joins TRBV6-2 or TRBV6-3 and TRBJ2-1, with 8 positions matching TRBD2. Germline loops: CDR1 MNHEY, CDR2 SVGEGT. This CDR3 has 15 residues. V lost 6 bases and J lost 8; bases outside the gene matches: 12. The CDR3 spells CASRFRGGYLDEQFF. DNA of the CDR3: TGTGCCAGCAGATTCCGGGGGGGCTATCTTGATGAGCAGTTCTTC.

The J gene is TRBJ2-1, the V gene TRBV18, with D perhaps TRBD1 (5 bases). Trimming left V 0 bases short and J 0 bases short, with 9 bases between. The CDR3 has 16 residues. Germline CDR1 and CDR2: KGHSH and LQKENI. The CDR3 DNA follows: TGTGCCAGCTCACCACCGCAGGGTAGCTCCTACAATGAGCAGTTCTTC. Translated, it gives CASSPPQGSSYNEQFF.

This clonotype was seen a handful of times. This may be a read error, as it is one base from a much larger clone. V usage is TRBV3-1 and J usage is TRBJ2-3; 11 nucleotides match TRBD2. CDR1 is LGHDT, CDR2 YNNKEL, per germline (reference sequence). J gave up 5 bases and V 4 bases, and 8 bases lay outside the gene matches. The CDR3 extends over 16 amino acids. In DNA, the CDR3 is TGTGCCAGCAGCCGATGGTCGGGACTAGCGGTAGATACGCAGTATTTT. Protein: CASSRWSGLAVDTQYF.

In its sample, this clonotype was seen a few times. The chain links TRBV11-1 to TRBJ2-5; perhaps TRBD1 as D (6 bases). Germline CDR1 SGHAT, CDR2 FQDESV (reference sequence). The V gene lost 5 bases and the J gene lost 3 bases, with 13 bases spanning the gap. CDR3 length: 14 amino acids. Here the CDR3 reads CASSTGSNEETQYF. The DNA for the CDR3 is TGTGCCAGCAGCACAGGGTCCAATGAAGAGACCCAGTACTTC.

The chain links TRBV6-1 to TRBJ1-1; 7 bases match TRBD1. The CDR3 extends over 11 amino acids. Per the germline V gene, CDR1 is MNHNS and CDR2 is SASEGT. The J segment lost 10 bases and the V segment lost 9 bases, leaving 8 bases of the junction unmatched. The CDR3 bases are TGTGCCAGTACGACAGGGAGGGTAGCTTTCTTT. The encoded protein is CASTTGRVAFF.